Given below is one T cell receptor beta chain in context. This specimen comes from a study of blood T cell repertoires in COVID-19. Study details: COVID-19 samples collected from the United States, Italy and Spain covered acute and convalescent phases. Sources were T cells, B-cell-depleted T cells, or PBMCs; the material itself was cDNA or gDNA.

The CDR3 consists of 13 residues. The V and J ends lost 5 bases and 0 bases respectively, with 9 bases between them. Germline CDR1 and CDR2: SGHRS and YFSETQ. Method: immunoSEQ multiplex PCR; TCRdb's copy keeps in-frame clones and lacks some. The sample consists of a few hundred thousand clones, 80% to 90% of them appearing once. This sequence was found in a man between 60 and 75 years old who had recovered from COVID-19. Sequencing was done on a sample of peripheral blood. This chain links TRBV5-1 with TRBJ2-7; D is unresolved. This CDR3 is CASRTAGSYEQYF. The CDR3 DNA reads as TGCGCCAGCAGAACAGCAGGCTCCTACGAGCAGTACTTC.